This TCR beta chain is from a study of cytomegalovirus exposure and HLA in healthy donors. The CDR3 has 15 residues. With 4 bases clipped from V and 10 bases from J, the junction kept 7 bases outside the gene matches. CDR1 is SGHTA, CDR2 FQGTGA, per germline. Of note for this clone: What it binds is unknown.

Study findings and constraints: Most observed TCR sequences were rare, whereas some public TCRs were detected in many donors. Further analysis was carried out later, and it showed several of the most significant clusters appearing linked to common viral pathogens. Earlier findings revealed that most TCR beta V segments proved productive either about 87% or about 30% of the time. Likely technical artifact: a cluster of highly shared sequence variants.

Amplification used 60 Vbeta primers and 13 Jbeta primers. The data were produced by immunoSEQ multiplex PCR, yet TCRdb's version contains in-frame clones alone and is incomplete. The top ten clones hold roughly 2% of a sample with around 280,000 clones, roughly 89% of them seen once. Sequencing was done on a sample of PBMCs. The chain recombines TRBV7-3 with TRBJ2-1, with TRBD2 matching 13 bases. The source is a woman aged 18-29 years in good health and CMV-seronegative. Written as DNA, the CDR3 is TGTGCCAGCAGCTCGACTAGCGGGGGGCGGGAGGAGCAGTTCTTC. Its protein is CASSSTSGGREEQFF. Supplemented by reference TRBV7-3 and TRBJ2-1, the full variable domain reads GAGVSQTPSNKVTEKGKYVELRCDPISGHTALYWYRQSLGQGPEFLIYFQGTGAADDSGLPNDRFFAVRPEGSVSTLKIQRTERGDSAVYLCASSSTSGGREEQFFGPGTRLTVL.